This T cell receptor beta chain was recovered during a study of blood T cell repertoires in COVID-19. Study in general: Acute and convalescent COVID-19 samples came from the United States, Italy and Spain.

A Seattle source enrolled patients during active infection and followed them longitudinally. In the original workflow: Amplification from reference gene primers served as the basis for estimated nucleated cell counts. Profiled with immunoSEQ multiplex PCR; TCRdb holds only in-frame clones, not every one. For V, J and clone size, that table is used; D and trimming come from the DNA. The sample includes 250,000 to 300,000 clones, roughly nine tenths of them seen just once. The sequenced sample consisted of peripheral blood. This clonotype originated in a woman in her 30s with COVID-19, enrolled during active disease.

CDR3 DNA: TGTGCCAGCAGCCAAGTCTCTGAGCAGTTCTTC. Protein sequence: CASSQVSEQFF. The chain combines TRBV3-1 (or the pseudogene TRBV3-2) with TRBJ2-1; unclear D gene. Trimming removed 1 base at V and 9 bases at J, with 4 bases between. Germline loops: CDR1 LGHDT, CDR2 YNNKEL (reference sequence). This CDR3 region has 11 residues.